This T cell receptor beta chain was sequenced for a study of CD8 T cells in Susac syndrome. About the research overall: When blood was drawn, patients with Susac syndrome were on intravenous immunoglobulin alone, on corticosteroids, or therapy-naive. Study observations and caveats: The CD4+ T cell repertoires from Susac syndrome exhibited no clonal expansion.

RNA, at roughly 0.45 to 1 ug, was reverse transcribed with random hexamers. TCRdb re-derived calls from the immunoSEQ multiplex PCR reads in MiXCR, one entry per CDR3 protein. The table has about 190,000 distinct CDR3 sequences, approximately 94% seen once. Comments on this clonotype: Its antigen remains unidentified.

Trimming pared 0 bases from V and 4 bases from J, leaving 6 bases between. Germline CDR1 KGHSH, CDR2 LQKENI. The length of the CDR3 is 13 residues. The receptor's source is a human donor with Susac syndrome. The genes are TRBV18 and TRBJ2-5; no clear D gene. What was sequenced was CD4+ T cells from PBMCs. CDR3 DNA sequence: TGTGCCAGCTCACCACCCGTTTTAGAGACCCAGTACTTC. Translated, it gives CASSPPVLETQYF. Filled out from reference TRBV18 and TRBJ2-5, the complete variable domain reads NAGVMQNPRHLVRRRGQEARLRCSPMKGHSHVYWYRQLPEEGLKFMVYLQKENIIDESGMPKERFSAEFPKEGPSILRIQQVVRGDSAAYFCASSPPVLETQYFGPGTRLLVL.